The rows below give T cell receptor beta chains drawn from one sample of a study of blood T cell repertoires in COVID-19. Sequenced by immunoSEQ multiplex PCR; TCRdb stores in-frame clones only, minus some. The sample gives 350,000 to 450,000 clones, around 86% of which show up once; about 2.9% is in the top ten. The specimen was peripheral blood. Source of these receptors: a human donor in a cohort sampled during active COVID-19. Both conserved end residues are trimmed from each CDR3. The D gene is left open where the match is weak. Not all rows give a size; the values are once, few, many and, for expanded clones, a class.

clone_size j_call v_call d_call cdr3_aa
once TRBJ2-7 TRBV6-5 TRBD1 ASSYRDRGSYEQY
- TRBJ1-4 TRBV5-1 - ASSFEGSNEKLF
- TRBJ2-1 TRBV4-1 - ASSQDRVDEQF
once TRBJ2-7 TRBV5-6 TRBD2 ASSGGLAGPSLEQY
- TRBJ1-1 TRBV5-1 - ASSLESGRDEAF
once TRBJ2-7 TRBV13 TRBD2 ASSLMVRLTFGLAASYEQY
- TRBJ2-2 TRBV5-1 TRBD1 ASSTDRGGTGELF
- TRBJ2-5 TRBV7-2 TRBD1 ASSSRDRAQETQY
once TRBJ2-5 TRBV9 TRBD2 ASSTQAGGPQETQY
- TRBJ1-6 TRBV15 - ATSRDRGVVGLRSSPLH
- TRBJ2-5 TRBV6-1 - ASSEGTPGAETQY
- TRBJ1-1 TRBV5-1 TRBD1 ASSLGTGTTKAF
- TRBJ1-1 TRBV24-1 TRBD1 ATSNRGLSGSDEAF
- TRBJ1-5 TRBV10-3 - AISQTATLSNQPQH
- TRBJ1-2 TRBV21-1 - ASSVRGLHYGYT
- TRBJ1-1 TRBV12-3/TRBV12-4 - ASSLGWDFEAF
- TRBJ2-7 TRBV21-1 - ASSKGDWTSSSYEQY
- TRBJ1-4 TRBV11-2 TRBD1 ASSFPGGSEKLF
- TRBJ2-3 TRBV21-1 - ASSPGLAGVQDTQY
- TRBJ2-1 TRBV7-9 TRBD2 ASSLGGLGNEQF
once TRBJ2-7 TRBV7-9 - ASSLMRQSNEQY
- TRBJ2-1 TRBV10-1 - ASSESKPGGYNEQF
- TRBJ1-2 TRBV6-6 TRBD1 ASSYSGRGQYGYT
- TRBJ2-1 TRBV30 TRBD2 AWSAFRLAGDTFTYNEQF
- TRBJ2-3 TRBV5-6 TRBD1 ASSLRLDRDFDTQY
- TRBJ2-3 TRBV7-9 - ASSLDQGTDTQY
- TRBJ2-1 TRBV6-2/TRBV6-3 TRBD2 ASSYWGGGNEQF
- TRBJ2-7 TRBV2 - ASKLDKAAYEQY
- TRBJ1-5 TRBV7-8 - ASSLGQGIHQPQH
- TRBJ2-7 TRBV6-6 TRBD1 ASSPTGAYEQY
- TRBJ1-1 TRBV7-9 TRBD1 ASSLATGTGVMNTEAF
few TRBJ2-3 TRBV29-1 TRBD2 SVGNGGGTTDTQY